The next 5 T cell receptor beta chains were all read from a single sample in a study of shared clonotypes between healthy human individuals. The repertoire was sequenced with immunoSEQ multiplex PCR; TCRdb's copy has only in-frame clones and lacks some. This table holds around 1,100,000 clones, around 77% found once. Sample: memory CD4+ T cells from PBMCs. Subset meaning: CD45RA-negative fraction. The receptor set was obtained from a man aged 18 to 30 in good health. Some clones in this sample may be carry-over from other donors' samples.

The rearrangement uses TRBV7-7 and TRBJ2-1; 9 positions agree with TRBD2. Germline V gene data show CDR1 as SSHAT and CDR2 as FNYEAQ (reference sequence). This CDR3 spans 15 amino acids. Losses at the gene ends were 1 base for V and 7 bases for J; bases not matched to a gene: 5. CDR3 bases: TGTGCCAGCAGCTTAGGTAGCGGGAGATGGAATGAGCAGTTCTTC. It translates to CASSLGSGRWNEQFF.

V usage is TRBV4-2 and J usage is TRBJ2-7; TRBD2 matches 9 bases. The CDR3 runs 16 residues. Germline V CDR1 and CDR2: LGHNA, YNFKEQ. V trimming: 3 bases; J trimming: 2 bases; junction bases outside the gene matches: 8. The CDR3 sequence: CASSHLAGPTTYEQYF. CDR3 nucleotide sequence: TGTGCCAGCAGCCATCTAGCGGGACCGACAACCTACGAGCAGTACTTC.

This rearrangement joins TRBV15 to TRBJ1-1; 8 bases align to TRBD1. The CDR3 has 15 amino acids. The trim removed 4 bases at V and 5 bases at J, leaving 9 bases unmatched. Germline V gives CDR1 LNHNV, CDR2 YYDKDF (reference sequence). CDR3 in amino acids: CATSTVQGAWTEAFF. The CDR3 DNA sequence: TGTGCCACCAGCACCGTCCAGGGGGCCTGGACTGAAGCTTTCTTT.

This chain joins TRBV29-1 and TRBJ2-7; D gene unclear. CDR1 and CDR2 from the germline V gene are SQVTM and ANQGSEA. The CDR3 length is 12 residues. V lost 4 bases and J lost 0, with 7 bases in between. The DNA for the CDR3 is TGCAGCGTTGGGAGTAGCTCCTACGAGCAGTACTTC. It specifies CSVGSSSYEQYF.

This sequence joins TRBV11-3 and TRBJ1-5, with D possibly TRBD1 on 6 matching bases. V lost 3 bases and J lost 7, with 13 bases in between. The germline V gene encodes CDR1 SGHNT and CDR2 YENEEA. The CDR3 is 14 residues long. The CDR3 nucleotides read TGTGCCAGCAGCTTGGGGGGGACAAAGCAGCCCCAGCATTTT. The encoded protein is CASSLGGTKQPQHF.